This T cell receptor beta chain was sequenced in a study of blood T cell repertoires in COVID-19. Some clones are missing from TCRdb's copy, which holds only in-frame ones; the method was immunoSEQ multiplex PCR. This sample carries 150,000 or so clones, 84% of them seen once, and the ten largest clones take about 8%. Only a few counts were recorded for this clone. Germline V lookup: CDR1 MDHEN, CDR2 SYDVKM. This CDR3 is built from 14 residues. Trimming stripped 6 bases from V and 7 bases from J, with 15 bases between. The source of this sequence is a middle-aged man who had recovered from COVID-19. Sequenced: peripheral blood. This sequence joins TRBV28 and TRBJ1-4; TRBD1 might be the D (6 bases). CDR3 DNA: TGTGCCAGCAGGAATCAGGGGACCGGTGAAAAACTGTTTTTT. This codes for CASRNQGTGEKLFF.